This entry concerns a single T cell receptor (beta chain). Its antigen is unknown. Per-base qualities were not stored, and no clone one base away is much larger. From the cysteine through the phenylalanine, the CDR3 covers 16 amino acids. The entry retains the CDR3 DNA only, 48 bases that are in frame from base 1. Via the germline V gene, CDR1 is SGHDN and CDR2 FVKESK. Trimming costs V 0 bases and J 2 bases, and their ends lie 14 bases apart. Libraries were constructed by PCR. TCRdb lists the instrument as Illumina HiSeq 2500. Unique molecular identifiers were incorporated into TCR beta cDNA libraries to reduce PCR and sequencing biases. Every 1 to 10 million input T cells yielded 500,000 or so cDNA molecules, meaning each molecule approximated one T cell. Patient libraries were prepared and sequenced with the same protocol used for the earlier healthy control dataset. Samples belonging to the same batch were prepared together, multiplexed and sequenced on a shared HiSeq lane. The source study handled its data this way. Raw barcoded reads were processed with MIGEC, and single-read molecular identifier groups were discarded before consensus assembly and CDR3 extraction. Clonotype tables were post-analysed with VDJtools, normalizing diversity by down-sampling all datasets to the smallest sample size. Repertoire overlap clustering matched CDR3 amino acid but not nucleotide sequences to correct batch-related cross-sample contamination. TCRdb reworked the public reads: Q25 trimming with fastp, MiXCR clone assembly, productive beta chains retained. Identical CDR3 proteins give one entry, which carries the most common genes and DNA. TCRdb, not the original authors, processed these V and J calls. Here the sample has about 430,000 distinct CDR3 sequences; approximately 39% occur a single time. The ten largest make up 7.6% of the sample.

The data were taken from a study of post-analysis software for immune sequencing data (dated by TCRdb to between 2014 and 2017). In the study overall: The recorded disease courses included relapsing-remitting, secondary progressive and progressive-relapsing multiple sclerosis, and some patients had no subtype annotation. The patient repertoires were set against eleven to twelve previously published healthy control repertoires from donors whose ages ranged from roughly 6 to 27 years. A subset of samples was prepared in parallel using single-end sample barcoding, then pooled and co-amplified after Illumina adapter ligation.

What the work shows at the level of the full study, not this receptor alone: The multiple sclerosis patient group was slightly younger than the control group. Several TRBV segments, including TRBV5-6, TRBV5-1 and TRBV20-1, were significantly more frequent in patients than controls. Significantly lower normalized Chao1 diversity was found in multiple sclerosis patients than in controls, suggesting substantial peripheral T-cell clonal expansion. Direct clustering with F measure revealed strong co-clustering of samples prepared in the same batch, which led to a batch-effect correction.

To demonstrate the VDJtools post-analysis software, the study profiled TCR beta repertoires from the peripheral blood of under 15 young patients with multiple sclerosis. The multiple sclerosis patients were children and adolescents ranging in age from about 6 to 17 years. This receptor was identified in a girl aged 2 to 9 with multiple sclerosis. Recombination joined TRBV14 with TRBJ2-7, with the D call perhaps TRBD1 or TRBD2, each one matching 5 bases. Material for sequencing was blood. DNA sequence: TGTGCCAGCAGCCAAGAATCTTGGGACGTTACCTACGAGCAGTACTTC. Its protein product is CASSQESWDVTYEQYF. The full variable domain, completed from the reference TRBV14 and TRBJ2-7 proteins outside the CDR3, reads EAGVTQFPSHSVIEKGQTVTLRCDPISGHDNLYWYRRVMGKEIKFLLHFVKESKQDESGMPNNRFLAERTGGTYSTLKVQPAELEDSGVYFCASSQESWDVTYEQYFGPGTRLTVT.